Listed below are T cell receptor beta chains from one sample, sequenced in a study of T cell repertoires in ileal Crohn's disease. Clones were read by immunoSEQ multiplex PCR, and TCRdb kept only the in-frame ones, dropping some. The sample carries around 11,000 clones, around 90% recorded once. Input material: ileal tissue. The receptors stem from an adult with Crohn's disease. The conserved cysteine and the conserved F or W are not part of the CDR3 here. A D gene is named only where the DNA matches it firmly.

TRBV20-1,.,SARASEEAF
TRBV5-1,.,ASSLTNFGNTEAF
TRBV7-6,.,ASSLAVRGT
TRBV9,TRBD2,ASSPRPIAGGSGNEQF
TRBV30,.,AGASGGNYGYT
TRBV2,TRBD1,ATINRQGKGTEAF
TRBV7-2,TRBD1,ASSRRGQDINEQF
TRBV7-2,TRBD2,ASSSSRGLATETQY
TRBV11-3,.,ASSPRSRGSGNTIY
TRBV7-7,.,ASSLEAGASYNEQF
TRBV10-2,.,ASTSTGGNEKLF
TRBV19,.,ASAQGMGNTEAF
TRBV2,.,ASSEAQDNEQF
TRBV2,.,ASSEGTEAF
TRBV7-9,.,ASDPRDGELF
TRBV5-6,.,ASSFPDSLRNSNQPQH
TRBV21-1,.,ASSSVDRVRGFNSGNTIY
TRBV4-1,TRBD2,ASSLRTSGGYNEQF
TRBV12-5,TRBD1,ASGMGQGNEQF
TRBV9,.,ASSVLENTEAF
TRBV4-3,TRBD1,ASSTGQGSGGYGYT
TRBV6-1,.,ASNRRSNEKLF
TRBV14,.,ASSTYTGTLNTEAF
TRBV7-9,.,ASGLFIAGTEAF
TRBV27,.,ASSETAGNTIY
TRBV2,.,ASSEQRLLNEQF
TRBV30,.,AWSPGHRQSGNTIY
TRBV7-8,TRBD2,ASRAPGLASTDTQY
TRBV2,.,ASSLRPDTDTQY
TRBV11-1,.,ASSLAGAGVNEQF
TRBV27,TRBD1,ASIPTQGANTEAF
TRBV27,TRBD1,ASSQTTGGNEKLF
TRBV7-8,.,ASSLLEIYEQY